A single sample is the source of the 9 T cell receptor beta chains below, sequenced in a study of cytomegalovirus exposure and HLA in healthy donors. Assay: immunoSEQ multiplex PCR; the TCRdb copy retains only in-frame clones and omits some. The table includes a few hundred thousand clones, over 80% detected once. Sequencing used PBMCs. Source of these receptors: a woman in her twenties or thirties in good health and CMV-seropositive.

The CDR3 loop reads CAISDGERGEQYF. The CDR3 DNA follows: TGTGCCATCAGCGACGGGGAACGTGGCGAGCAGTACTTC. V is TRBV10-3 and J is TRBJ2-7; tentatively, D is TRBD2 (5 bases). The CDR3 sequence is 13 residues long. In germline, CDR1 is ENHRY, CDR2 SYGVKD. The ends were cut back, 6 bases at V and 6 bases at J, with 15 bases in the middle.

The CDR3 loop reads CASSLAGGRASEQYF. The CDR3, as DNA: TGTGCCAGCAGCTTAGCTGGCGGGAGGGCCAGTGAGCAGTACTTC. The genes are TRBV7-9 and TRBJ2-7, with TRBD2 identical over 9 bases. Looked up from germline, CDR1 is SEHNR and CDR2 is FQNEAQ (reference sequence). The CDR3 spans 15 residues. V was clipped by 0 bases and J by 7 bases; unmatched bases: 7.

The chain combines TRBV4-3 with TRBJ1-4, with 7 nucleotides matching TRBD1. The CDR3 sequence is 15 residues long. Germline CDR1 LGHNA, CDR2 YSLEER. V was pared by 4 bases and J by 8 bases, with 10 bases of the junction left unmatched. CDR3 region: CASSRQGQMGEKLFF. CDR3 sequence (DNA): TGCGCCAGCAGCCGCCAGGGACAGATGGGGGAAAAACTGTTTTTT.

The chain links TRBV6-5 to TRBJ2-7, with 7 bases aligning to TRBD1. CDR1 is MNHEY and CDR2 is SVGAGI in the germline V gene. The CDR3 length is 15 residues. J gave up 2 bases and V 4 bases, and 8 bases lay outside the gene matches. The CDR3 sequence is CASSSDRDVTYEQYF. CDR3 DNA: TGTGCCAGCAGTTCCGACAGGGATGTGACCTACGAGCAGTACTTC.

This sequence joins TRBV5-4 and TRBJ2-3; D remains unclear. Trimming shortened V by 6 bases and J by 6 bases, and 8 bases separated the two germline ends. Germline CDR1 reads SGHNT; CDR2 reads YYREEE (reference sequence). The CDR3 is made up of 11 amino acids. The CDR3 region is CASNLGDTQYF. DNA for the CDR3: TGTGCCAGCAACCTCGGGGATACGCAGTATTTT.

The rearrangement joins TRBV18 to TRBJ1-1; D uncertain. CDR3 size: 14 residues. From germline, CDR1 is KGHSH and CDR2 LQKENI. With 6 bases removed from V and 8 bases from J, the gap between germline ends came to 19 bases. The CDR3 is CASSPREATGEAFF. The CDR3 region has the DNA TGTGCCAGCTCCCCCCGGGAAGCAACGGGAGAAGCTTTCTTT.

The V and J genes are TRBV9 and TRBJ1-3; D not resolved. CDR1 and CDR2 (germline): SGDLS, YYNGEE. This CDR3 is built from 13 residues. Trimming shortened V by 3 bases and J by 0 bases, and 4 bases separated the two germline ends. The CDR3 DNA is TGTGCCAGCAGCGAAATCTCTGGAAACACCATATATTTT. Its translation: CASSEISGNTIYF.

The chain employs TRBV2 and TRBJ2-7; D gene unclear. Trimming cost V 4 bases and J 2 bases, with 6 bases left between them. The CDR3 spans 12 residues. Germline V lookup: CDR1 SNHLY, CDR2 FYNNEI. The CDR3 region is CASSGEAYEQYF. The CDR3 DNA reads TGTGCCAGCAGTGGGGAAGCCTACGAGCAGTACTTC.

This sequence joins TRBV20-1 and TRBJ1-4; no firm D call. This CDR3 comprises 11 residues. The germline V and J ends were trimmed by 3 bases and 7 bases, with 6 bases remaining between them. Germline V gene data show CDR1 as DFQATT and CDR2 as SNEGSKA (reference sequence). The CDR3 is CSASTFEKLFF. CDR3 nucleotide sequence: TGCAGTGCTAGTACATTTGAAAAACTGTTTTTT.